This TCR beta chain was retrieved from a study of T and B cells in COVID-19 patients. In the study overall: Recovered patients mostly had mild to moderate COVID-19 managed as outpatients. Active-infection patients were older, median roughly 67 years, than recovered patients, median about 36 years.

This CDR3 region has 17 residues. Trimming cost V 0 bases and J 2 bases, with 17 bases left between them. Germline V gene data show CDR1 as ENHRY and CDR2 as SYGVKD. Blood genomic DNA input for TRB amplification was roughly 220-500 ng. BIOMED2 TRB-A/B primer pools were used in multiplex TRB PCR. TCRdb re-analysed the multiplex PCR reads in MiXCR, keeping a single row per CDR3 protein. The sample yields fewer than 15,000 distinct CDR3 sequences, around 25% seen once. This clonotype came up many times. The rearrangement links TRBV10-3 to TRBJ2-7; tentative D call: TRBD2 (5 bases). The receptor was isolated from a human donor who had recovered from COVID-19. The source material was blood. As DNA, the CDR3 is TGTGCCATCAGTGAGTCACTACTGAGGGCCAGGACCTACGAGCAGTACTTC. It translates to CAISESLLRARTYEQYF.